A selection of T cell receptor beta chains follows, all from one sample in a study of blood T cells in healthy people across ages. TCRdb passed the 5' RACE reads through MiXCR, listing each CDR3 protein once. The sample lists 650,000 to 800,000 distinct CDR3 sequences, around 42% seen once, with roughly 19% in the top ten. The sequencing input was blood. These receptors were obtained from a man in his sixties in good health. Each CDR3 is given with its conserved first and last residue. The order of the fields is D gene, J gene, V gene, clone size, CDR3 protein, CDR3 DNA. D genes are given only for firm matches. A clone size is listed for some rows: how often the clone was seen (once, few, many), or a class if it is expanded.

-,TRBJ1-1,TRBV6-2/TRBV6-3,-,CASSYLGMNTEAFF,TGTGCCAGCAGTTATTTGGGGATGAACACTGAAGCTTTCTTT
TRBD2,TRBJ2-6,TRBV11-3,-,CASSLGRGSSGANVLTF,TGTGCCAGCAGCTTAGGGCGGGGGTCGTCTGGGGCCAACGTCCTGACTTTC
-,TRBJ1-2,TRBV6-2/TRBV6-3,-,CASTPIVDRNYGYTF,TGTGCCAGCACTCCGATCGTAGACAGAAACTATGGCTACACCTTC
-,TRBJ2-7,TRBV5-1,few,CASSFATASYEQYF,TGCGCCAGCAGCTTTGCTACAGCCTCCTACGAGCAGTACTTC
TRBD2,TRBJ2-5,TRBV4-3,few,CASSQVGLAGEETQYF,TGCGCCAGCAGCCAAGTGGGACTAGCGGGGGAAGAGACCCAGTACTTC
-,TRBJ2-1,TRBV2,few,CASSYYGEQFF,TGTGCCAGCAGTTACTACGGTGAGCAGTTCTTC
TRBD2,TRBJ2-1,TRBV6-5,-,CASSYGSSGMAYNEQFF,TGTGCCAGCAGTTACGGGTCTAGCGGGATGGCCTACAATGAGCAGTTCTTC
-,TRBJ2-7,TRBV7-2,-,CASSSTGGIGEQYF,TGTGCCAGCAGCTCCACTGGGGGGATCGGCGAGCAGTACTTC
TRBD1,TRBJ2-7,TRBV18,-,CASSPGQGSREQYF,TGTGCCAGCTCCCCAGGACAGGGGTCGCGTGAGCAGTACTTC
-,TRBJ2-7,TRBV20-1,-,CSAPGGAGDADEQYF,TGCAGTGCTCCGGGTGGGGCAGGGGACGCGGACGAGCAGTACTTC
-,TRBJ2-7,TRBV6-2/TRBV6-3,-,CASSYRGDTYNEQYF,TGTGCCAGCAGTTACCGCGGGGACACCTACAATGAGCAGTACTTC
TRBD1,TRBJ1-2,TRBV7-9,few,CASSRTGAHGYTF,TGTGCCAGCAGCCGTACAGGGGCCCATGGCTACACCTTC
-,TRBJ1-2,TRBV13,-,CASHLDRSYGYTF,TGTGCCAGCCACCTCGACAGGTCCTATGGCTACACCTTC
-,TRBJ2-5,TRBV6-6,few,CASSYTQVQETQYF,TGTGCCAGCAGTTACACACAGGTCCAAGAGACCCAGTACTTC
-,TRBJ2-7,TRBV20-1,few,CSARESAGNSYEQYF,TGCAGTGCTAGAGAGTCGGCAGGGAACTCCTACGAGCAGTACTTC
-,TRBJ2-5,TRBV12-3/TRBV12-4,few,CASSLALTRGGETQYF,TGTGCCAGCAGTTTAGCGCTAACGCGGGGTGGAGAGACCCAGTACTTC
-,TRBJ1-2,TRBV30,-,CAWTASGYGYTF,TGTGCCTGGACAGCCTCTGGCTATGGCTACACCTTC
-,TRBJ2-3,TRBV28,few,CASRAGKIGDTQYF,TGTGCCAGCAGAGCCGGGAAAATCGGGGATACGCAGTATTTT
-,TRBJ2-5,TRBV25-1,few,CASSEWGGGPRETQYF,TGTGCCAGCAGTGAATGGGGTGGAGGGCCGAGGGAGACCCAGTACTTC
-,TRBJ2-3,TRBV12-3/TRBV12-4,few,CASSLGHQDTQYF,TGTGCCAGCAGCTTAGGCCACCAAGATACGCAGTATTTT
-,TRBJ1-5,TRBV29-1,-,CSVEDRGEQPQHF,TGCAGCGTTGAAGATAGAGGAGAACAGCCCCAGCATTTT
TRBD2,TRBJ2-1,TRBV7-2,-,CASSRTSGGALYEQFF,TGTGCCAGCAGCCGGACTAGCGGGGGGGCTCTGTATGAGCAGTTCTTC
-,TRBJ2-7,TRBV27,few,CASSPELATGTRYEQYF,TGTGCCAGCAGCCCTGAATTAGCAACCGGGACACGCTACGAGCAGTACTTC
-,TRBJ2-4,TRBV7-2,few,CASSRVVRAKNIQYF,TGTGCCAGCAGCCGGGTCGTGCGAGCCAAAAACATTCAGTACTTC
-,TRBJ2-3,TRBV29-1,few,CSVEEWSTDTQYF,TGCAGCGTTGAAGAGTGGAGCACAGATACGCAGTATTTT
-,TRBJ1-4,TRBV6-5,-,CANSSQTLNEKLFF,TGTGCCAACAGTTCCCAGACCCTTAATGAAAAACTGTTTTTT
-,TRBJ2-7,TRBV20-1,few,CSATRTDSYEQYF,TGCAGTGCTACCCGCACTGATTCCTACGAGCAGTACTTC
TRBD1,TRBJ2-1,TRBV5-1,few,CASSVGTGEHNEQFF,TGCGCCAGCAGCGTCGGGACAGGGGAGCACAATGAGCAGTTCTTC
-,TRBJ1-2,TRBV20-1,-,CSTSTRATNYGYTF,TGCAGTACTTCGACTCGGGCTACTAACTATGGCTACACCTTC
-,TRBJ2-2,TRBV7-7,-,CASGTTGELFF,TGTGCCAGTGGGACCACCGGGGAGCTGTTTTTT
TRBD1,TRBJ1-5,TRBV27,few,CASSPTTGGLNQPQHF,TGTGCCAGCAGTCCAACGACAGGGGGCCTGAATCAGCCCCAGCATTTT
TRBD2,TRBJ2-7,TRBV9,-,CASSRGDGYEQYF,TGTGCCAGCAGTCGGGGGGATGGGTACGAGCAGTACTTC
TRBD1,TRBJ2-5,TRBV7-8,-,CASSFGTGIRETQYF,TGTGCCAGCAGCTTCGGGACAGGGATCCGAGAGACCCAGTACTTC
-,TRBJ1-1,TRBV15,-,CATSSDGSRGTEAFF,TGTGCCACCAGCAGTGACGGGTCGAGGGGAACTGAAGCTTTCTTT
-,TRBJ1-1,TRBV6-5,-,CASTNQGWAFF,TGTGCCAGCACCAATCAGGGATGGGCTTTCTTT
TRBD2,TRBJ2-5,TRBV20-1,few,CSADRTSGEETQYF,TGCAGTGCCGATCGGACTAGCGGGGAAGAGACCCAGTACTTC
TRBD1,TRBJ1-5,TRBV30,-,CAWSRTGNNQPQHF,TGTGCCTGGTCCAGGACAGGGAATAATCAGCCCCAGCATTTT
-,TRBJ1-5,TRBV3-1,few,CASSQDLGYQPQHF,TGTGCCAGCAGCCAAGATCTTGGGTATCAGCCCCAGCATTTT
-,TRBJ1-2,TRBV3-1,-,CASSQVQGGYTF,TGTGCCAGCAGCCAAGTTCAGGGGGGCTACACCTTC
-,TRBJ1-2,TRBV2,few,CASSEALQGTAGYTF,TGTGCCAGCAGTGAAGCGCTTCAAGGGACGGCGGGCTACACCTTC